The rows below give T cell receptor beta chains drawn from one sample of a study of T cell repertoires in cytomegalovirus infection. Antigen specificity for these receptors is unknown. TCRdb fed the reads into MiXCR, producing one record per CDR3 protein. Found here are approximately 350,000 distinct CDR3 sequences, nearly 35% of them singletons; the top ten hold roughly 14%. The sequencing here drew on cultured PBMCs, taken from culture after CMV antigen stimulation. These receptors originate from a human donor in good health (CMV status not recorded). Some clones in this sample may be carry-over from other donors' samples. Each CDR3 is given with its conserved first and last residue. A D gene is named only where the DNA matches it firmly. Not all rows give a size; the values are once, few, many and, for expanded clones, a class.

TRBD2 few TRBJ2-1 TRBV6-2/TRBV6-3 TGTGCCACCCTCTCGACTAGCGGACCCTACAATGAGCAGTTCTTC CATLSTSGPYNEQFF
NA few TRBJ2-7 TRBV27 TGTGCCAGCAGTTCGATCGGGCCTTTCGAGCAGTACTTC CASSSIGPFEQYF
NA few TRBJ1-6 TRBV6-8 TGTGCCAGCAGTATTGGGGGTTTGAATTCACCCCTCCACTTT CASSIGGLNSPLHF
NA NA TRBJ2-1 TRBV10-3 TGTGCCATCGCTCTGCGGGCCAATCTCCACAATGAGCAGTTCTTC CAIALRANLHNEQFF
TRBD2 few TRBJ2-7 TRBV7-2 TGTGCCAGCAGCTCCGGGAGGACCTCCTACGAGCAGTACTTC CASSSGRTSYEQYF
NA NA TRBJ1-1 TRBV12-3/TRBV12-4 TGTGCCAGCAGTTCTCCTTTCGGACGGTTGAACACTGAAGCTTTCTTT CASSSPFGRLNTEAFF
NA NA TRBJ2-3 TRBV7-2 TGTGCCAGCAGCTTAGTAGGCTTTGGACGGCGCACAGATACGCAGTATTTT CASSLVGFGRRTDTQYF
NA NA TRBJ2-1 TRBV7-3 TGTGCCAGCAGCTTAGGCCAGGGGTACGATGAGCAGTTCTTC CASSLGQGYDEQFF
NA many TRBJ1-1 TRBV7-2 TGTGCCAGCAGTTTAACTTCCGGTACGAACACTGAAGCTTTCTTT CASSLTSGTNTEAFF
NA NA TRBJ2-3 TRBV15 TGTGCCACCACGTCCTACTCCACAGATACGCAGTATTTT CATTSYSTDTQYF
TRBD1 few TRBJ2-7 TRBV25-1 TGTGCCAGCAGTGAAGGGACAGGGGGCGGATGGTTGCACGAGCAGTACTTC CASSEGTGGGWLHEQYF
NA few TRBJ2-3 TRBV27 TGTGCCAGCAGTTTAGTGGAAAGGGTCACGCAGTATTTT CASSLVERVTQYF